A single sample is the source of the 14 T cell receptor beta chains below, sequenced in a study of cytomegalovirus exposure and HLA in healthy donors. The PCR ran on 60 Vbeta and 13 Jbeta primers. Assay used: immunoSEQ multiplex PCR; TCRdb lists only in-frame clones, some missing. Of about 140,000 clones listed, 73% are singletons. Material: PBMCs. These receptors originate from a woman aged 35 to 49 in good health and CMV-seronegative.

In its sample, this clone was seen a few times. The chain uses TRBV6-5 and TRBJ2-1, with 9 bases lining up with TRBD2. This CDR3 is built from 15 residues. Germline trimming cut 5 bases from V and 3 bases from J; bases unmatched to any gene: 5. Germline V lookup: CDR1 MNHEY, CDR2 SVGAGI. For the CDR3, the DNA is TGTGCCAGCAGTATAGCGGGGGCGAACTACAATGAGCAGTTCTTC. This translates into CASSIAGANYNEQFF.

This clone was detected only once. The J gene is TRBJ1-1, the V gene TRBV20-1; D call uncertain. Looked up from germline, CDR1 is DFQATT and CDR2 is SNEGSKA (reference sequence). This CDR3 is 11 amino acids long. V lost 3 bases, J lost 5 bases, and 7 bases lay in between. The CDR3 DNA is TGCAGTGCTAGGAAAGCAACTGAAGCTTTCTTT. Its translation is CSARKATEAFF.

This clone was counted only a few times. The chain links TRBV7-3 to TRBJ1-2, with D possibly TRBD1 on 6 matching bases. Germline V gene data show CDR1 as SGHTA and CDR2 as FQGTGA. Trimming took off 5 bases at V and 13 bases at J, with 23 bases between the two ends. The CDR3 consists of 14 residues. The CDR3 sequence: CASSDLDTPGVATF. For the CDR3, the DNA is TGTGCCAGCAGCGACTTAGATACACCAGGGGTCGCCACCTTC.

This rearrangement joins TRBV7-2 to TRBJ1-2; 9 positions match TRBD1. Germline trimming cut 4 bases from V and 4 bases from J; bases unmatched to any gene: 16. From germline, CDR1 is SGHTA and CDR2 FQGNSA. This CDR3 spans 18 amino acids. This CDR3 is CASSSLIFNRGPGYGYTF. CDR3 in DNA: TGTGCCAGCAGCTCCTTAATTTTCAACAGGGGGCCAGGCTATGGCTACACCTTC.

J is TRBJ1-2 and V is TRBV7-2; 8 bases fit TRBD1. Per germline, CDR1 SGHTA and CDR2 FQGNSA. CDR3 length: 12 residues. The V segment lost 5 bases and the J segment 12 bases; nucleotides outside the gene matches: 8. The CDR3, as DNA: TGTGCCAGCAGCGCATTACAGGGGGGACACACCTTC. Translating it yields CASSALQGGHTF.

V gene TRBV7-9 combines with J gene TRBJ1-1; D may be TRBD1 (5 bases). Germline CDR1 and CDR2: SEHNR and FQNEAQ (reference sequence). This CDR3 contains 15 residues. The V end was cut by 8 bases, the J end by 4 bases, with 20 bases between. Here the CDR3 reads CASGRGWMRGTEAFF. CDR3 bases: TGTGCCAGCGGCCGGGGGTGGATGAGGGGCACTGAAGCTTTCTTT.

The chain combines TRBV2 with TRBJ2-7, with 7 bases that match TRBD1. From germline, CDR1 is SNHLY and CDR2 FYNNEI. CDR3 length: 16 amino acids. CDR3 loop: CASSGSPETGTYEQYV. The CDR3 DNA follows: TGTGCCAGCAGTGGCTCCCCCGAGACAGGGACGTACGAACAGTACGTC.

The CDR3 is CAISELTPSSYNEQFF. As DNA, the CDR3 is TGTGCCATCAGTGAACTTACTCCGAGCTCCTACAATGAGCAGTTCTTC. This rearrangement joins TRBV10-3 to TRBJ2-1, with unresolved D. The CDR3 extends over 16 amino acids. The germline V gene has CDR1 ENHRY and CDR2 SYGVKD. Deletions cut 3 bases from V and 0 bases from J, with 12 bases between.

Worth noting for this clone: The junction does not match germline at one end; this may be a read error. The J gene is TRBJ2-2, the V gene TRBV7-7, with 9 bases identical to TRBD2. Germline V gives CDR1 SSHAT, CDR2 FNYEAQ (reference sequence). This CDR3 has 18 residues. This chain's CDR3 is CASSPLGVGGGGTGELFF. CDR3 in DNA: TGTGCTAGCAGCCCACTTGGTGTCGGCGGGGGGGGAACCGGGGAGCTGTTTTTT.

This chain joins TRBV19 and TRBJ2-3; 7 nucleotides match TRBD2. Germline loops: CDR1 LNHDA, CDR2 SQIVND (reference sequence). This CDR3 comprises 13 residues. The V segment lost 5 bases and the J segment 1 base; nucleotides outside the gene matches: 0. CDR3 sequence: CASSREGTDTQYF. As DNA, the CDR3 is TGTGCCAGTAGTCGGGAGGGCACAGATACGCAGTATTTT.

The rearrangement links TRBV7-2 to TRBJ1-1; unclear D gene. Trimming took 2 bases from V and 0 from J, leaving 10 bases between them. The CDR3 extends over 15 amino acids. CDR1 is SGHTA, CDR2 FQGNSA, per germline. The CDR3 bases are TGTGCCAGCAGCTTATTGAACAGCATGAACACTGAAGCTTTCTTT. It translates to CASSLLNSMNTEAFF. Full variable domain (missing parts from reference TRBV7-2 and TRBJ1-1): GAGVSQSPSNKVTEKGKDVELRCDPISGHTALYWYRQSLGQGLEFLIYFQGNSAPDKSGLPSDRFSAERTGGSVSTLTIQRTQQEDSAVYLCASSLLNSMNTEAFFGQGTRLTVV.

The chain carries TRBV7-9 and TRBJ2-2; D possibly corresponds to TRBD2 (7 bases). The CDR3 runs 16 residues. V dropped 5 bases and J dropped 0 bases, with 13 bases sitting between them. Germline assignment: CDR1 SEHNR and CDR2 FQNEAQ (reference sequence). The CDR3 here is CASSPRGGANTGELFF. The CDR3, as DNA: TGTGCCAGCAGCCCGCGAGGGGGGGCGAACACCGGGGAGCTGTTTTTT.

This chain connects TRBV4-2 to TRBJ2-7; no reliable D call. Germline lookup yields CDR1 LGHNA and CDR2 YNFKEQ. Trimming stripped 5 bases from V and 3 bases from J, with 17 bases between. There are 15 residues in the CDR3. CDR3 residues: CASSNTGSTFYEQYF. The DNA of the CDR3 is TGTGCCAGCAGCAACACCGGGTCGACGTTCTACGAGCAGTACTTC.

This clone was counted between two and nine times. This sequence joins TRBV29-1 and TRBJ1-1, with 7 bases matching TRBD1. The V segment lost 6 bases and the J segment 4 bases; nucleotides outside the gene matches: 8. Germline V gene lookup returns CDR1 SQVTM and CDR2 ANQGSEA. The CDR3 is 13 amino acids. The CDR3 region has the DNA TGCAGCGTCAAAAGACAGGGTACCACTGAAGCTTTCTTT. This codes for CSVKRQGTTEAFF.